This T cell receptor (beta chain) comes out of a study of T cells in Graves' hyperthyroidism and ophthalmopathy. The CDR3 is made up of 13 amino acids. Trimming shortened V by 5 bases and J by 4 bases, and 12 bases separated the two germline ends. The germline CDR1 and CDR2 sequences are SEHNR and FQNEAQ (reference sequence). Study outcomes and limitations: The model forecast ophthalmopathy, anticipating it by a median approximately 6 months before onset.

TCR beta CDR3 regions were amplified from RNA transcripts. The TCR CDR3 first-round RT-PCR relied on the HTBI primer set. Via MiXCR, TCRdb re-called the multiplex PCR reads, giving one row per CDR3 protein. The table has about 98,000 distinct CDR3 sequences, approximately 39% seen once. On this clonotype itself: As yet, its antigen is unknown.

Graves' hyperthyroidism qualified as stable when ophthalmopathy did not progress within 18 months. Each diagnosis was grounded in clinical symptoms, serum thyroxine and TRAb, thyroid ultrasound, and orbital computed tomography. This clonotype was sampled from a woman between 25 and 40 years old with Graves' hyperthyroidism. The sequencing sample was made of peripheral blood or thyroid tissue (not recorded which). V is TRBV7-9 and J is TRBJ2-7; weak D call: TRBD1 (6 bases). CDR3 region: CASSAMQGYEQYF. DNA of the CDR3: TGTGCCAGCAGCGCTATGCAGGGGTACGAGCAGTACTTC.